Below, 29 T cell receptor beta chains from the same sample are listed, as sequenced in a study of cytomegalovirus exposure and HLA in healthy donors. The primer mix had 60 Vbeta and 13 Jbeta primers. Generated by immunoSEQ multiplex PCR, the TCRdb table keeps only in-frame clones and is missing some. The sample table includes more than 200,000 clones. What was sequenced was PBMCs. These receptors all stem from a woman aged 30 to 39 in good health and CMV-seropositive.

The rearrangement links TRBV25-1 to TRBJ1-3, with unresolved D. V shed 5 bases and J shed 4 bases, with 15 bases lying between them. This CDR3 comprises 15 residues. Germline loops: CDR1 MGHDK, CDR2 SYGVNS. CDR3 region: CASSNPGGIGNTIYF. The CDR3 nucleotides are TGTGCCAGCAGTAACCCCGGCGGAATAGGAAACACCATATATTTT.

The rearrangement uses TRBV7-2 and TRBJ2-3; TRBD1 is a possible D gene (6 bases). This CDR3 has 16 residues. V was shortened by 5 bases and J by 2 bases, with 17 bases between the two germline ends. Looked up from germline, CDR1 is SGHTA and CDR2 is FQGNSA. CDR3 in DNA: TGTGCCAGCAGCGCTACAGGGCGCTGGAACACAGATACGCAGTATTTT. Protein sequence: CASSATGRWNTDTQYF.

The chain joins TRBV5-1 to TRBJ1-4, with a tentative D call TRBD1 (6 bases). The CDR3 consists of 15 residues. Germline values: CDR1 SGHRS, CDR2 YFSETQ. The V end was cut by 0 bases, the J end by 3 bases, with 9 bases between. CDR3 sequence reads: CASSLAGQSNEKLFF. DNA of the CDR3: TGCGCCAGCAGCTTGGCTGGACAGTCTAATGAAAAACTGTTTTTT.

This chain uses TRBV9 with TRBJ2-1; 7 bases match TRBD2. V lost 3 bases, J lost 5 bases, and 5 bases stayed unmatched. The CDR3 extends over 14 amino acids. CDR1 and CDR2 from the germline V gene are SGDLS and YYNGEE. CDR3: CASSEKREDNEQFF. The CDR3 nucleotides read TGTGCCAGCAGCGAGAAGCGGGAAGACAATGAGCAGTTCTTC.

The rearrangement joins TRBV6-6 to TRBJ1-6; 8 positions agree with TRBD1. V gave up 2 bases and J gave up 10 bases; unmatched junction bases: 4. Germline values: CDR1 MNHNY, CDR2 SVGAGI (reference sequence). This CDR3 is 14 amino acids long. As DNA, the CDR3 is TGTGCCAGCAGTTACAGGACAGGGTCCTCACCCCTCCACTTT. Amino acids: CASSYRTGSSPLHF.

The chain links TRBV27 to TRBJ1-2, with TRBD1 identical over 7 bases. Germline CDR1 reads MNHEY; CDR2 reads SMNVEV (reference sequence). The CDR3 consists of 14 residues. The V and J ends lost 3 bases and 8 bases, in that order; junction bases with no gene match: 9. CDR3 DNA sequence: TGTGCCAGCAGTTTCGCGACAGGGCTGGGCGGCTACACCTTC. Protein: CASSFATGLGGYTF.

The chain joins TRBV10-3 to TRBJ2-3, with D perhaps TRBD2 (6 bases). The V end was cut by 10 bases, the J end by 5 bases, with 16 bases between. Germline loops: CDR1 ENHRY, CDR2 SYGVKD. The CDR3 is 13 amino acids. CDR3 in amino acids: CATDRENEDTQYF. The DNA of the CDR3 is TGTGCCACAGACCGGGAGAATGAAGATACGCAGTATTTT.

The chain has TRBV19 and TRBJ2-6, with D hard to call. There are 15 residues in the CDR3. Germline V gene data show CDR1 as LNHDA and CDR2 as SQIVND (reference sequence). V lost 3 bases, J lost 2 bases, and 8 bases lay in between. The DNA of the CDR3 is TGTGCCAGTAGTATCTACTCCCCTGGGGCCAACGTCCTGACTTTC. Translating gives CASSIYSPGANVLTF.

The CDR3 DNA reads as TGTGCCAGCTCACCACCGCTCTTAGGGGGAACCTACGAGCAGTACTTC. Amino acids: CASSPPLLGGTYEQYF. The chain couples TRBV18 to TRBJ2-7, with D tentatively TRBD1 (6 bases). Germline CDR1 reads KGHSH; CDR2 reads LQKENI. The CDR3 extends over 16 amino acids. The V gene lost 0 bases and the J gene lost 2 bases, with 14 bases spanning the gap.

The chain uses TRBV5-1 and TRBJ1-2; 7 bases line up with TRBD1. This CDR3 is 15 amino acids long. V lost 0 bases to trimming and J lost 5 bases; unmatched junction nucleotides: 7. Germline CDR1 SGHRS, CDR2 YFSETQ. The CDR3 spells CASSLGQGGLYGYTF. In DNA, the CDR3 is TGCGCCAGCAGCTTGGGACAGGGCGGATTATATGGCTACACCTTC. The whole variable domain, filled in from reference TRBV5-1 and TRBJ1-2, reads KAGVTQTPRYLIKTRGQQVTLSCSPISGHRSVSWYQQTPGQGLQFLFEYFSETQRNKGNFPGRFSGRQFSNSRSEMNVSTLELGDSALYLCASSLGQGGLYGYTFGSGTRLTVV.

As concerns this clone: Other nucleotide sequences in the sample specify the same CDR3. The chain links TRBV28 to TRBJ1-2, with 7 bases fitting TRBD1. The CDR3 totals 12 residues. CDR1 is MDHEN and CDR2 is SYDVKM in the germline V gene. J lost 7 bases, V lost 1 base, and 0 bases had no gene match. The CDR3 DNA is TGTGCCAGCAGTTTATCAGGGGGTGGCTACACCTTC. It specifies CASSLSGGGYTF.

This chain uses TRBV5-1 with TRBJ2-1, with 12 bases identical to TRBD2. The CDR3 covers 15 residues. With 3 bases clipped from V and 7 bases from J, the junction kept 5 bases outside the gene matches. Germline CDR1 is SGHRS and CDR2 is YFSETQ. CDR3 sequence: CASSSGTSGWNEQFF. As DNA, the CDR3 is TGCGCCAGCAGCTCCGGGACTAGCGGGTGGAATGAGCAGTTCTTC.

This rearrangement joins TRBV28 to TRBJ1-1; no clear D. The V and J ends lost 3 bases and 2 bases respectively, with 7 bases between them. Germline V lookup: CDR1 MDHEN, CDR2 SYDVKM. CDR3 length: 13 amino acids. The chain's CDR3 is CASSFPTNTEAFF. The CDR3, as DNA: TGTGCCAGCAGTTTTCCTACTAACACTGAAGCTTTCTTT.

V gene TRBV5-4 combines with J gene TRBJ2-1; 8 nucleotides match TRBD2. After removal of 0 bases from V and 9 bases from J, the junction contained 8 bases not matched to a gene. This CDR3 is built from 15 residues. CDR1 and CDR2 (germline): SGHNT, YYREEE (reference sequence). In DNA, the CDR3 is TGTGCCAGCAGCTTGGGGGGACTAGTGTCGAGTGAGCAGTTCTTC. Its protein is CASSLGGLVSSEQFF.

The V gene is TRBV7-8, the J gene TRBJ1-3; tentative D call: TRBD1 (5 bases). The CDR3 has 14 residues. Germline V gene data show CDR1 as SGHVS and CDR2 as FQNEAQ. V shed 4 bases and J shed 4 bases, with 11 bases lying between them. The CDR3 coding sequence is TGTGCCAGCAGCTCGCAGGGTCCCGGAAACACCATATATTTT. Its translation is CASSSQGPGNTIYF.

The chain has TRBV6-6 and TRBJ2-3; TRBD2 matches at 9 bases. Germline CDR1 MNHNY, CDR2 SVGAGI (reference sequence). V lost 6 bases, J lost 1 base, and 8 bases stayed unmatched. CDR3 length: 16 residues. CDR3 loop: CASRVRIAGGTDTQYF. DNA of the CDR3: TGTGCCAGCAGAGTCAGGATAGCGGGGGGCACAGATACGCAGTATTTT.

The chain joins TRBV5-1 to TRBJ2-2; 8 positions agree with TRBD1. This CDR3 has 15 residues. Germline V CDR1 and CDR2: SGHRS, YFSETQ. V shed 4 bases, J shed 4 bases, and the junction held 6 bases outside the gene matches. The CDR3 DNA reads TGCGCCAGCAGCGATGGGACAGGAAGCACCGGGGAGCTGTTTTTT. This translates into CASSDGTGSTGELFF.

This rearrangement joins TRBV14 to TRBJ2-1; 9 nucleotides line up with TRBD2. The CDR3 has 18 amino acids. The V and J ends lost 5 bases and 3 bases, in that order; junction bases with no gene match: 14. Germline CDR1 SGHDN, CDR2 FVKESK. The CDR3 DNA follows: TGTGCCAGCAGCACCCTACCAGGACTAGCGAGTTACTACAATGAGCAGTTCTTC. Amino acids: CASSTLPGLASYYNEQFF.

The chain combines TRBV6-6 with TRBJ1-5; a possible D gene is TRBD1 (5 bases). The CDR3 sequence is 16 residues long. From germline, CDR1 is MNHNY and CDR2 SVGAGI (reference sequence). Trimming took off 2 bases at V and 2 bases at J, with 13 bases between the two ends. The chain's CDR3 is CASSYMSGRGNQPQHF. The CDR3 DNA sequence: TGTGCCAGCAGTTACATGTCGGGCAGGGGCAATCAGCCCCAGCATTTT.

The V call is TRBV2, the J call TRBJ2-2; 7 nucleotides line up with TRBD1. Germline lookup yields CDR1 SNHLY and CDR2 FYNNEI. This CDR3 spans 14 amino acids. Unmatched junction bases numbered 7, after V lost 9 bases and J lost 3 bases. The CDR3 spells CARAGTDYTGELFF. The CDR3 bases are TGTGCCAGAGCCGGGACAGACTACACCGGGGAGCTGTTTTTT.

The chain combines TRBV19 with TRBJ1-2; 8 bases agree with TRBD1. The J segment lost 5 bases and the V segment lost 4 bases, leaving 9 bases of the junction unmatched. This CDR3 is 15 amino acids long. Germline assignment: CDR1 LNHDA and CDR2 SQIVND (reference sequence). The CDR3 bases are TGTGCCAGTAGTAGGACCTTTGGGACAGGTTATGGCTACACCTTC. Amino acid sequence: CASSRTFGTGYGYTF.

The rearrangement links TRBV5-1 to TRBJ2-7, with 12 bases that match TRBD1. Germline CDR1 and CDR2: SGHRS and YFSETQ. With 9 bases clipped from V and 5 bases from J, the junction kept 9 bases outside the gene matches. The CDR3 runs to 14 residues. Here the CDR3 DNA reads TGCGCCACACAATTGGGGACAGGGGGCGACGAGCAGTACTTC. This translates into CATQLGTGGDEQYF.

This chain uses TRBV2 with TRBJ1-1; a possible D gene is TRBD1 (6 bases). Trimming shortened V by 5 bases and J by 5 bases, and 9 bases separated the two germline ends. Per germline, CDR1 SNHLY and CDR2 FYNNEI. The CDR3 has 12 amino acids. In DNA form, the CDR3 reads TGTGCCAGCAGTTACAGGGTTACTGAAGCTTTCTTT. Translated, it gives CASSYRVTEAFF.

The chain is built from TRBV2 and TRBJ2-5, with D possibly being TRBD2 (6 bases). The DNA end favors TRBJ2-7, so the J call may be wrong. This CDR3 spans 13 amino acids. Germline values: CDR1 SNHLY, CDR2 FYNNEI. The CDR3 is CASRGLLSYEQYF. CDR3 in DNA: TGTGCCAGCAGGGGACTCCTCTCCTACGAGCAGTACTTC.

The chain combines TRBV4-1 with TRBJ1-5, with D maybe TRBD1 (5 bases). V was shortened by 1 base and J by 5 bases, with 15 bases between the two germline ends. Germline V lookup: CDR1 MGHRA, CDR2 YSYEKL. The CDR3 runs 16 residues. CDR3 in amino acids: CASSQGRVAGHQPQHF. The CDR3 bases are TGCGCCAGCAGCCAAGGACGTGTGGCAGGGCATCAGCCCCAGCATTTT.

This CDR3 reads CASSRQTGELFF. DNA of the CDR3: TGTGCCAGCAGTCGACAGACCGGGGAGCTGTTTTTT. The rearrangement joins TRBV7-6 to TRBJ2-2; TRBD1 is a possible D gene (5 bases). Germline V CDR1 and CDR2: SGHVS, FNYEAQ. The V gene lost 6 bases and the J gene lost 5 bases, with 7 bases spanning the gap. The CDR3 is 12 residues long.

The chain employs TRBV18 and TRBJ2-5, with TRBD2 matching 10 bases. The J call may not be correct, given that the DNA end is closer to TRBJ2-7. The CDR3 covers 14 residues. Germline CDR1 is KGHSH and CDR2 is LQKENI. The CDR3 spells CASSRTSGSYEQYF. CDR3 DNA: TGTGCCAGCTCAAGGACTAGCGGATCTTACGAGCAGTACTTC.

V gene TRBV21-1 combines with J gene TRBJ2-3; the D call TRBD2 from the table was never checked on the DNA. TRBV21-1 has pseudogene status. This CDR3 has 19 residues. CDR3 residues: CASRNHVGELAGRTDTQYF. The CDR3 nucleotides read TGTGCCAGCAGAAATCACGTTGGGGAACTAGCGGGCCGCACAGATACGCAGTATTTT.

The chain is built from TRBV18 and TRBJ1-1, with a tentative D call TRBD1 (6 bases). Trimming removed 8 bases from V and 4 bases from J, with 14 bases in between. The CDR3 runs 13 residues. Germline CDR1 is KGHSH and CDR2 is LQKENI. In nucleotides, the CDR3 is TGTGCCAGCGCGGGGGCCGTAGGCACTGAAGCTTTCTTT. Encoded protein: CASAGAVGTEAFF.